These T cell receptor beta chains were read from a single sample in a study of T-cell reconstitution after alpha-beta-depleted transplantation in children. TCRdb re-analysed the PCR reads in MiXCR, keeping a single row per CDR3 protein. The sample lists roughly 200,000 distinct CDR3 sequences, roughly 7% occurring once. The input for sequencing was PBMCs, taken before TCRalphabeta/CD19-depleted stem cell transplant. Receptors were obtained from a boy aged 2-15 years with acute lymphoblastic leukemia, due to receive a stem cell transplant. The CDR3 runs from the conserved cysteine through the conserved F or W. D genes are given only for firm matches. Clone size is stated in some rows and not others, as once, few, many or a class when expanded.

V	size	J	D	CDR3	DNA
TRBV30	few	TRBJ2-3	TRBD2	CAWSSSGDTQYF	TGTGCCTGGAGTTCTAGCGGGGATACGCAGTATTTT
TRBV7-2	many	TRBJ2-1	TRBD2	CASMGLAGGPRYNEQFF	TGTGCCAGTATGGGACTAGCGGGGGGGCCCCGGTACAATGAGCAGTTCTTC
TRBV4-3	many	TRBJ1-5	NA	CASSQGIHQYQPQHF	TGCGCCAGCAGCCAAGGTATTCATCAGTACCAGCCCCAGCATTTT
TRBV11-2	many	TRBJ2-2	NA	CASSLLSDFGELFF	TGTGCCAGCAGCTTATTGAGCGACTTCGGGGAGCTGTTTTTT
TRBV5-1	few	TRBJ1-5	NA	CASSLVGSADQPQHF	TGCGCCAGCAGCTTGGTAGGGTCCGCCGATCAGCCCCAGCATTTT
TRBV30	NA	TRBJ1-1	NA	CASVGERAEAFF	TGTGCCTCGGTGGGGGAGAGGGCTGAAGCTTTCTTT
TRBV30	few	TRBJ2-1	NA	CAWSPGNEQFF	TGTGCCTGGAGTCCCGGTAATGAGCAGTTCTTC
TRBV7-9	NA	TRBJ2-3	NA	CASSSDQETDTQYF	TGTGCCAGCAGCTCTGACCAGGAGACAGATACGCAGTATTTT
TRBV30	few	TRBJ2-7	NA	CAWRHPGAVYEQYF	TGTGCCTGGAGGCACCCGGGAGCCGTCTACGAGCAGTACTTC
TRBV7-9	NA	TRBJ2-7	NA	CASSQTQGKVHEQYF	TGTGCCAGCAGCCAAACCCAGGGGAAGGTCCACGAGCAGTACTTC
TRBV6-1	NA	TRBJ1-6	NA	CASTHTGLGTPLHF	TGTGCCAGCACCCATACAGGGCTTGGGACACCCCTCCACTTT
TRBV2	many	TRBJ2-7	NA	CASGGSLTYEQYF	TGTGCCAGCGGCGGCAGCCTGACCTACGAGCAGTACTTC
TRBV28	few	TRBJ1-5	TRBD1	CASSYNRGFGQPQHF	TGTGCCAGCAGTTACAACAGGGGGTTCGGTCAGCCCCAGCATTTT
TRBV28	many	TRBJ1-1	NA	CASSSEMTGPNTEAFF	TGTGCCAGCAGTTCGGAAATGACAGGTCCGAACACTGAAGCTTTCTTT
TRBV5-6	NA	TRBJ2-5	NA	CAISNSKTPAETQYF	TGTGCCATCAGCAACTCAAAGACACCCGCAGAGACCCAGTACTTC
TRBV4-2	many	TRBJ2-7	NA	CASSQDMGGTYEQYF	TGTGCCAGCAGCCAAGACATGGGGGGCACCTACGAGCAGTACTTC